The entry below describes one T cell receptor beta chain. The sample comes from a study of blood T cell repertoires in COVID-19. Study at large: PBMCs, B-cell-depleted T cells, or T cells were the source of the cDNA or gDNA that made up the material.

The ends were cut back, 2 bases at V and 2 bases at J, with 6 bases in the middle. The CDR3 sequence is 13 residues long. Per the germline V gene, CDR1 is MNHNS and CDR2 is SASEGT. The repertoire was sequenced with immunoSEQ multiplex PCR; TCRdb's copy has only in-frame clones and lacks some. The table includes over 40,000 clones, about 80% detected once. What was sequenced was peripheral blood. V gene TRBV6-1 combines with J gene TRBJ1-1; D call uncertain. The source is a human donor in a cohort sampled during active COVID-19. Here the CDR3 DNA reads TGTGCCAGCAGTGAACACGGTAACACTGAAGCTTTCTTT. Translation: CASSEHGNTEAFF.